This entry lists 10 T cell receptor beta chains sequenced from one sample in a study of blood T cell repertoires in COVID-19. The data were produced by immunoSEQ multiplex PCR, yet TCRdb's version contains in-frame clones alone and is incomplete. Here the sample spans over 150,000 clones, 87% being singletons. What was sequenced was PBMCs or T cells enriched from blood (not recorded which). Receptor source: a woman younger than 45 who had recovered from COVID-19.

This chain joins TRBV2 and TRBJ1-6; D unclear. Trimming took 7 bases from V and 5 from J, leaving 12 bases between them. There are 14 residues in the CDR3. Looked up from germline, CDR1 is SNHLY and CDR2 is FYNNEI. The CDR3 loop reads CASTRSGNNSPLHF. In DNA form, the CDR3 reads TGTGCCAGCACACGATCCGGGAATAATTCACCCCTCCACTTT.

J is TRBJ1-6 and V is TRBV12-5; D might be TRBD1 (6 bases). Germline loops: CDR1 LGHNT, CDR2 FRNRAP. V lost 0 bases to trimming and J lost 8 bases, with 8 bases between them. This CDR3 is 14 amino acids long. The CDR3 DNA sequence: TGTGCTAGTGGTTTGGTACCAGGGGATTCACCCCTCCACTTT. Its protein product is CASGLVPGDSPLHF. Using reference TRBV12-5 and TRBJ1-6 for the parts outside the CDR3, the full variable domain is DARVTQTPRHKVTEMGQEVTMRCQPILGHNTVFWYRQTMMQGLELLAYFRNRAPLDDSGMPKDRFSAEMPDATLATLKIQPSEPRDSAVYFCASGLVPGDSPLHFGNGTRLTVT.

This CDR3 reads CASGFREGAGSTEAFF. The CDR3 DNA sequence: TGTGCTAGTGGTTTTCGGGAGGGCGCGGGATCCACTGAAGCTTTCTTT. V is TRBV12-5 and J is TRBJ1-1; no definite D call. V gave up 3 bases and J gave up 4 bases, with 18 bases separating them. Germline values: CDR1 LGHNT, CDR2 FRNRAP. The CDR3 spans 16 residues.

V usage is TRBV11-3 and J usage is TRBJ2-1; TRBD2 matches 12 bases. V trimming: 5 bases; J trimming: 4 bases; junction bases outside the gene matches: 3. Germline V gives CDR1 SGHNT, CDR2 YENEEA. The CDR3 is made up of 15 amino acids. CDR3 sequence reads: CASSPGLAGYNEQFF. The CDR3, as DNA: TGTGCCAGCAGCCCAGGACTAGCGGGGTACAATGAGCAGTTCTTC.

On this clone itself: Other DNA sequences in the same sample also yield this CDR3. This rearrangement joins TRBV15 to TRBJ1-3, with a possible D match to TRBD1 (5 bases). The CDR3 is made up of 14 amino acids. Trimming cost V 1 base and J 3 bases, with 7 bases left between them. Germline V CDR1 and CDR2: LNHNV, YYDKDF (reference sequence). CDR3 sequence (DNA): TGTGCCACCAGCAGAGTTACAGGTGGAAACACCATATATTTT. Protein sequence: CATSRVTGGNTIYF.

The V and J genes are TRBV12-3 or TRBV12-4 and TRBJ1-2; tentatively, D is TRBD1 (6 bases). This CDR3 spans 13 amino acids. Trimming cost V 0 bases and J 6 bases, with 8 bases left between them. The CDR3 here is CASSLARGDGYTF. Here the CDR3 DNA reads TGTGCCAGCAGTTTAGCCAGGGGTGATGGCTACACCTTC.

This sequence joins TRBV7-2 and TRBJ1-2, with 7 bases lining up with TRBD1. This CDR3 comprises 14 residues. With 5 bases clipped from V and 2 bases from J, the junction kept 5 bases outside the gene matches. CDR1 is SGHTA, CDR2 FQGNSA, per germline. The CDR3 is CASSRSGGNYGYTF. In DNA, the CDR3 is TGTGCCAGCAGCCGTTCAGGGGGGAACTATGGCTACACCTTC.

The rearrangement joins TRBV28 to TRBJ1-4; D might be TRBD1 (5 bases). The V and J ends lost 5 bases and 7 bases respectively, with 17 bases between them. From germline, CDR1 is MDHEN and CDR2 SYDVKM. The CDR3 spans 15 residues. CDR3 sequence (DNA): TGTGCCAGCAGTCCCCCGGGGGGACTCGGTGAAAAACTGTTTTTT. It translates to CASSPPGGLGEKLFF.

V gene TRBV19 combines with J gene TRBJ1-2, with 9 bases fitting TRBD1. The junction had 8 bases not matched to a gene; V was cut back by 5 bases and J by 4 bases. This CDR3 region has 15 residues. Germline V gene sequence: CDR1 LNHDA, CDR2 SQIVND (reference sequence). The chain's CDR3 is CASSLSNRGPYGYTF. The CDR3 DNA reads as TGTGCCAGTAGTCTTAGTAACAGGGGGCCCTATGGCTACACCTTC.

The J gene is TRBJ2-7, the V gene TRBV5-1; 7 positions agree with TRBD1. The ends lost 2 bases at V and 6 bases at J; junction bases unmatched: 8. Germline V gene sequence: CDR1 SGHRS, CDR2 YFSETQ. The CDR3 is 14 amino acids. CDR3 sequence (DNA): TGCGCCAGCAGCTTTACAGGGGATGCTATCGAGCAGTACTTC. This sequence encodes CASSFTGDAIEQYF.